This is a list of T cell receptor beta chains from one sample in a study of human T cells and chemical hapten exposure. MiXCR was run by TCRdb on the RACE reads, yielding one entry per CDR3 protein. Among 150,000 to 200,000 distinct CDR3 sequences listed, around 30% were seen once. The specimen was whole blood, collected in connection with sensitization to the hapten diphenylcyclopropenone (DPC). Receptors originate from a woman aged 25 to 39 with alopecia areata. Some clones in this sample may be carry-over from other donors' samples. Both conserved end residues are part of each CDR3.

CDR3 length	V gene	CDR3 protein
13	TRBV4-2	CASSQGLGQPQHF
14	TRBV28	CASRVRGIAGELFF
14	TRBV20-1	CSARSWATTGGYTF
15	TRBV28	CASSFREPSTDTQYF
14	TRBV4-3	CASSRVTGLNIQYF
15	TRBV9	CASSVVGTSKDTQYF
15	TRBV28	CASSAPSGSHWELFF
16	TRBV4-2	CASSQGTRANTGELFF
16	TRBV6-2/TRBV6-3	CASSYGKGAVAETQYF
12	TRBV29-1	CSVDDPGTGQFF
15	TRBV6-1	CASSKTGAAKNIQYF
15	TRBV29-1	CSVGWAGVQADTQYF
16	TRBV7-2	CASSLGSGLAYNEQFF
13	TRBV20-1	CSASGLSSYEQYF
15	TRBV18	CASSPPMWEGYEQFF
10	TRBV28	CASGGDGYTF
16	TRBV24-1	CATSDPTTGAGETQYF
15	TRBV30	CAWKSRQTSTDTQYF
16	TRBV6-6	CASSYSIIGPQKTQYF
17	TRBV6-2/TRBV6-3	CASSYAFRWGSNQPQHF
15	TRBV4-1	CASSLPDKGPYEQYF
16	TRBV6-6	CASSFTGVPYNSPLHF
13	TRBV5-8	CASSLPGVNEQFF
13	TRBV29-1	CMGFTGANTEAFF
13	TRBV7-8	CASSSLEVGEQFF
16	TRBV12-3/TRBV12-4	CASSLETGSSNQPQHF
14	TRBV20-1	CSARRTGGVYGYTF
14	TRBV14	CASSSQPGNTEAFF
16	TRBV11-2	CASSIRLAGGHETQYF
14	TRBV6-5	CASSYRGLNEKLFF
15	TRBV28	CASSLWGEGLGEQYF
13	TRBV5-1	CASSLYSGVEAFF
12	TRBV7-2	CASSLDLSPLHF
12	TRBV12-3/TRBV12-4	CASSLVRDTQYF
14	TRBV29-1	CSFQSWGVHNEQFF
16	TRBV5-1	CASSSGTLRRETEAFF
12	TRBV29-1	CSAGRGLREQFF
15	TRBV29-1	CSVVLSGGWSTEAFF
15	TRBV2	CASSAEGQKGQPQHF
15	TRBV21-1	CASSKEAGQGDIQYF
14	TRBV3-1	CASSQVDSGNTIYF
15	TRBV5-1	CASSPSRQGQNEQFF
14	TRBV5-4	CASSLQGHAQPQHF
15	TRBV28	CASSSGSSYNSPLHF
15	TRBV2	CASILPGQGIYGYTF
14	TRBV20-1	CSVPREFSTDTQYF
14	TRBV29-1	CSVDRGLANYGYTF
15	TRBV27	CASSRSWSSYNEQFF
16	TRBV6-2/TRBV6-3	CASSYSSSGARDTQYF
13	TRBV29-1	CSVEDRVRGGYTF